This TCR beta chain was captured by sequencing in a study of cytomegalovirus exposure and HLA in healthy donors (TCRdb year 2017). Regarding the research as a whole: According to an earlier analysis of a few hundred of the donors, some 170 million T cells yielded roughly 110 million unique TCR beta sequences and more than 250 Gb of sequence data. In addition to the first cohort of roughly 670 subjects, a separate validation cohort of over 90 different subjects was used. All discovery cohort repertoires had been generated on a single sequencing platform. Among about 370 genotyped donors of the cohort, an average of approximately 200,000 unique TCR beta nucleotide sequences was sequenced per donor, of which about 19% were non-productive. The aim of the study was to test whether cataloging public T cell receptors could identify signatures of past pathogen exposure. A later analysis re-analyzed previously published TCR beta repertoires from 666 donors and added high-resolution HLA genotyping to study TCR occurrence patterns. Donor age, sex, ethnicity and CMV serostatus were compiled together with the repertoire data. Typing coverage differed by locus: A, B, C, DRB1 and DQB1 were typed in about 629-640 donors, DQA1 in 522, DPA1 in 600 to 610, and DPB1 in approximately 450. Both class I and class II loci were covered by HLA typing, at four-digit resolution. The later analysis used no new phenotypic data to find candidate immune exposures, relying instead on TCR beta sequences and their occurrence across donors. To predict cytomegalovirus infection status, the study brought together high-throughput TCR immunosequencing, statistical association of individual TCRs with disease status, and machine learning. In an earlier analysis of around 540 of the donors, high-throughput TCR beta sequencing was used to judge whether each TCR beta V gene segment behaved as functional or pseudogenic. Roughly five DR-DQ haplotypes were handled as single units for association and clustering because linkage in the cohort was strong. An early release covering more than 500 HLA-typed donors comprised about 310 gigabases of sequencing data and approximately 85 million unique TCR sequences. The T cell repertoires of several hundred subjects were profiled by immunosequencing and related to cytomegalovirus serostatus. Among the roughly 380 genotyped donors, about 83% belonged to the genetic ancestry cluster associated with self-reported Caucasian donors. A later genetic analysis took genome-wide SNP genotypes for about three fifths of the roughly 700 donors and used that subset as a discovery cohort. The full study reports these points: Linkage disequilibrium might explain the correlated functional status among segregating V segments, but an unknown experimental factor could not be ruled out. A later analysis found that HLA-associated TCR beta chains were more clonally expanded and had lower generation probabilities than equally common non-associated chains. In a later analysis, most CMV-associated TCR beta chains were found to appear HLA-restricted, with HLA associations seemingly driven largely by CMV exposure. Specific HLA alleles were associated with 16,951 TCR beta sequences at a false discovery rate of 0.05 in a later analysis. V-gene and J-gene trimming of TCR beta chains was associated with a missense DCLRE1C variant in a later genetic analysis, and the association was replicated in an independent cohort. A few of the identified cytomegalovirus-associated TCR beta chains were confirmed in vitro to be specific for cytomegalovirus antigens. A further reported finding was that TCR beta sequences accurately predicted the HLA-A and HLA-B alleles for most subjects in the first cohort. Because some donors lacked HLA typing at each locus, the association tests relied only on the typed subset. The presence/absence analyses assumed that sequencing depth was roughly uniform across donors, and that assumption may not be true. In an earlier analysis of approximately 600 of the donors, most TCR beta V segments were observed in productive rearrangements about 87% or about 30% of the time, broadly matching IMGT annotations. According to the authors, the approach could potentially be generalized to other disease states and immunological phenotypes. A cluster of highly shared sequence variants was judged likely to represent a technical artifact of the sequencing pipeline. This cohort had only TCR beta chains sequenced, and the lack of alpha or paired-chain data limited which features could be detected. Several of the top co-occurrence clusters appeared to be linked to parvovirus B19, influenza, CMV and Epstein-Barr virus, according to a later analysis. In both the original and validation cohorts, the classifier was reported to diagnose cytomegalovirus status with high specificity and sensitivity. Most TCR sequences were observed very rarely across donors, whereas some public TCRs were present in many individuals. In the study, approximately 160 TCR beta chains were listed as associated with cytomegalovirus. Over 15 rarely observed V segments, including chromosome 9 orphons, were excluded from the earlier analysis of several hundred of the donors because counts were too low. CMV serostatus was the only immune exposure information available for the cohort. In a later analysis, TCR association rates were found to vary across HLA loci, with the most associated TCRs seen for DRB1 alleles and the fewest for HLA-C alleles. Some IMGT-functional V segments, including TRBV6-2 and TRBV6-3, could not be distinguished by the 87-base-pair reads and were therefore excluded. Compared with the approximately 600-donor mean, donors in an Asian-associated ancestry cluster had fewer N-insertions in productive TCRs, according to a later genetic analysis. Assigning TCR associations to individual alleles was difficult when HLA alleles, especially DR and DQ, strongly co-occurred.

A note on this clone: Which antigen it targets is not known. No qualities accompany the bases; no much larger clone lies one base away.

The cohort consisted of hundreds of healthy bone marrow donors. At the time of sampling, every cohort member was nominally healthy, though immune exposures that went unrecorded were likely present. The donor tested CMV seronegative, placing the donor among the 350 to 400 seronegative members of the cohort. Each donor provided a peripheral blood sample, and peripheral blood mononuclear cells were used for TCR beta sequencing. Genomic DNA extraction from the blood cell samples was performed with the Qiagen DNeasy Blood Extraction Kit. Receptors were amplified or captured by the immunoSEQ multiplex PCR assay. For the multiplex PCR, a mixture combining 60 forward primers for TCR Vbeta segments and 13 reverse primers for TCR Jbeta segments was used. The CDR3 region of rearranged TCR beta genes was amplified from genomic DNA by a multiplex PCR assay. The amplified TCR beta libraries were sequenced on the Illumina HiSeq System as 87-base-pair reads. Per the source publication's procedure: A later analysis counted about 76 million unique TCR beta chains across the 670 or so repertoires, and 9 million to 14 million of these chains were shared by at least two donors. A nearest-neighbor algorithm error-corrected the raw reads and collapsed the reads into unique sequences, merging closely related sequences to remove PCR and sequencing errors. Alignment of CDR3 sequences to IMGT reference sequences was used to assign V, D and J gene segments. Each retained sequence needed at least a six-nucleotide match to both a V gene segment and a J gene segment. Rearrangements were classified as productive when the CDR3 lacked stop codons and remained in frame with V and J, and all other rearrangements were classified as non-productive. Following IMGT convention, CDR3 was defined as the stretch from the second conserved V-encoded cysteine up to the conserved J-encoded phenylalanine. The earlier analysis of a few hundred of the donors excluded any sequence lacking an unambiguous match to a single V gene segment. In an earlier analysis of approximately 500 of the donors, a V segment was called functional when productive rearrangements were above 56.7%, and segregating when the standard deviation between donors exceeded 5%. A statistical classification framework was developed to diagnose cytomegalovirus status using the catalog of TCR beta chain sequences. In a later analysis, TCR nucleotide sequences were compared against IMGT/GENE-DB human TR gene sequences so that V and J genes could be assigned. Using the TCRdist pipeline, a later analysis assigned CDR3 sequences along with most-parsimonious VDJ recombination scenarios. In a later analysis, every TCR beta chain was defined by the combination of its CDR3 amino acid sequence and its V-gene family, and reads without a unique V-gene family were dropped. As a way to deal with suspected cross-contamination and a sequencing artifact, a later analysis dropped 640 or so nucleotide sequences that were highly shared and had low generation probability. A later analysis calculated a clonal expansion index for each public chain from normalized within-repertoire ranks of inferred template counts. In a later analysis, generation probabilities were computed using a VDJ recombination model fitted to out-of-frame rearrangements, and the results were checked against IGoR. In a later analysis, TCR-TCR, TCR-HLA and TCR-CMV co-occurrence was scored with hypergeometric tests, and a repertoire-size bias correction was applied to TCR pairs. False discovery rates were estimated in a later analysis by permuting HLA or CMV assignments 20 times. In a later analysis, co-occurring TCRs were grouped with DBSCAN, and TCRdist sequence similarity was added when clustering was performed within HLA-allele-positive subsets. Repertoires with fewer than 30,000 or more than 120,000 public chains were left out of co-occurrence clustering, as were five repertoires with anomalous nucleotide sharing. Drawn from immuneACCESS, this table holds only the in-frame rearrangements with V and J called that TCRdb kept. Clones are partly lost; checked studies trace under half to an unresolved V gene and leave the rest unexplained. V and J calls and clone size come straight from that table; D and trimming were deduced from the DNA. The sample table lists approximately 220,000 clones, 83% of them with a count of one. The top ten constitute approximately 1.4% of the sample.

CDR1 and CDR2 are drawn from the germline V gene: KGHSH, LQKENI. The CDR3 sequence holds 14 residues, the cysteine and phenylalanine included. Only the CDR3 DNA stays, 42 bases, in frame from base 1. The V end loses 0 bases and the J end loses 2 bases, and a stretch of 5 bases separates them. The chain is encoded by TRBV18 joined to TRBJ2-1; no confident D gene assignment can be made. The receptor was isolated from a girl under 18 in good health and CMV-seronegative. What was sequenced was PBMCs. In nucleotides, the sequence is TGTGCCAGCTCACCACCGAGTGCCTACAATGAGCAGTTCTTC. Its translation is CASSPPSAYNEQFF.